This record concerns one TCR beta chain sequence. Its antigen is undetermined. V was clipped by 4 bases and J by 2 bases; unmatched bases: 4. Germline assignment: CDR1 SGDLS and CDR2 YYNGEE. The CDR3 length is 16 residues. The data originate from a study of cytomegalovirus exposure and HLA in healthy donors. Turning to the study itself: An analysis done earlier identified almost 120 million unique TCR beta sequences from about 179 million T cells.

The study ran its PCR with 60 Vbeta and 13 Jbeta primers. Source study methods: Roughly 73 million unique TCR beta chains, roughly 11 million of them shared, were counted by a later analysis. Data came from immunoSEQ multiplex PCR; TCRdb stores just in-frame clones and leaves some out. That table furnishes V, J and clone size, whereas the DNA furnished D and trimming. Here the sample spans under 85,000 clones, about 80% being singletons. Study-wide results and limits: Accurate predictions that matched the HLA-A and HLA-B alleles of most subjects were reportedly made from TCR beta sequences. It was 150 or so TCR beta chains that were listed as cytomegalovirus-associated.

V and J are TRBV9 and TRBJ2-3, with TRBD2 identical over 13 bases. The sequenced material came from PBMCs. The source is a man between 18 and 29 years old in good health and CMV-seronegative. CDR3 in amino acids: CASSKGTSGDTDTQYF. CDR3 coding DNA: TGTGCCAGCAGCAAAGGGACTAGCGGGGACACAGATACGCAGTATTTT.